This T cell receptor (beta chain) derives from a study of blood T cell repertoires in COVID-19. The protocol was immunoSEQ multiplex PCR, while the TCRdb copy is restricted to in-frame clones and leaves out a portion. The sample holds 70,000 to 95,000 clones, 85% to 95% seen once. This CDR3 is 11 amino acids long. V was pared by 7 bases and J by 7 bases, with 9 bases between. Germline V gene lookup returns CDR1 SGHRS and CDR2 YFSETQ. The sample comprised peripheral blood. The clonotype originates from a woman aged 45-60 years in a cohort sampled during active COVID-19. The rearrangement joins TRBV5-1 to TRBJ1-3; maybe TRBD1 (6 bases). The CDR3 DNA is TGCGCCAGCGCAGGGGAGAACACCATATATTTT. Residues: CASAGENTIYF.